The 9 T cell receptor beta chains below were found in one sample sequenced in a study of cytomegalovirus exposure and HLA in healthy donors. The PCR had 60 Vbeta and 13 Jbeta primers. Data came from immunoSEQ multiplex PCR; TCRdb stores just in-frame clones and leaves some out. The table records approximately 93,000 clones, roughly three quarters of them present only once. The material sequenced was PBMCs. The receptors were gathered from a woman between 40 and 50 years old in good health and CMV-seronegative.

A word on this clone: Other nucleotide sequences from this sample produce the same CDR3. This chain uses TRBV4-2 with TRBJ2-4; perhaps TRBD1 as D (6 bases). The CDR3 is made up of 15 amino acids. Germline lookup yields CDR1 LGHNA and CDR2 YNFKEQ. Deletions cut 3 bases from V and 8 bases from J, with 17 bases between. CDR3 region: CASSQVSQGFDIQYF. CDR3 sequence (DNA): TGTGCCAGCAGCCAGGTATCACAGGGATTTGACATTCAGTACTTC.

This clone was seen a few times. The chain joins TRBV6-4 to TRBJ1-6, with D possibly being TRBD1 (6 bases). This CDR3 contains 14 residues. The V end lost 6 bases, the J end lost 4 bases, and 10 bases lay between the germline ends. Looked up from germline, CDR1 is MRHNA and CDR2 is SNTAGT. As DNA, the CDR3 is TGTGCCAGCAGCTTGCAGGGGTATAATTCACCCCTCCACTTT. It specifies CASSLQGYNSPLHF.

The CDR3 nucleotides read TGTGCCAGCAGCCCCTGGGGAGCGAACACCGGGGAGCTGTTTTTT. Its protein is CASSPWGANTGELFF. The V gene is TRBV7-7, the J gene TRBJ2-2; the D gene is possibly TRBD2 (5 bases). Germline V CDR1 and CDR2: SSHAT, FNYEAQ (reference sequence). V was cut by 5 bases and J by 0 bases, with 10 bases left in between. The length of the CDR3 is 15 residues.

The J gene is TRBJ2-1, the V gene TRBV7-3; TRBD1 aligns across 7 bases. V was clipped by 5 bases and J by 1 base; unmatched bases: 5. In germline, CDR1 is SGHTA, CDR2 FQGTGA. The CDR3 covers 15 residues. This CDR3 reads CASSPTRGSYNEQFF. The CDR3 DNA reads as TGTGCCAGCAGCCCCACCAGGGGGTCCTACAATGAGCAGTTCTTC.

The chain employs TRBV9 and TRBJ2-5; 10 nucleotides match TRBD2. CDR1 and CDR2 from the germline V gene are SGDLS and YYNGEE. CDR3 length: 15 residues. Trimming at V came to 7 bases and at J to 8 bases, leaving 14 bases not matched to a gene. The CDR3 here is CASSDMGLAGATQYF. For the CDR3, the DNA is TGTGCCAGCTCCGACATGGGGCTAGCGGGGGCAACCCAGTACTTC. The full variable domain, rest sourced from reference TRBV9 and TRBJ2-5, is DSGVTQTPKHLITATGQRVTLRCSPRSGDLSVYWYQQSLDQGLQFLIQYYNGEERAKGNILERFSAQQFPDLHSELNLSSLELGDSALYFCASSDMGLAGATQYFGPGTRLLVL.

This clone has only a few counts. The CDR3 loop reads CASSQGLRAQNQPQHF. In nucleotides, the CDR3 is TGCGCCAGCAGCCAAGGGTTGAGGGCCCAGAATCAGCCCCAGCATTTT. The chain combines TRBV4-1 with TRBJ1-5; D remains ambiguous. V was pared by 1 base and J by 4 bases, with 14 bases between. Germline CDR1 reads MGHRA; CDR2 reads YSYEKL. The CDR3 runs to 16 residues.

The chain couples TRBV29-1 to TRBJ2-3; D gene unclear. Trimming removed 4 bases at V and 1 base at J, with 6 bases between. Germline values: CDR1 SQVTM, CDR2 ANQGSEA. The length of the CDR3 is 12 residues. CDR3 region: CSVGAGTDTQYF. The CDR3 bases are TGCAGCGTTGGGGCCGGCACAGATACGCAGTATTTT.

V is TRBV27 and J is TRBJ2-2, with 7 bases matching TRBD1. The germline V gene has CDR1 MNHEY and CDR2 SMNVEV (reference sequence). With 6 bases clipped from V and 3 bases from J, the junction kept 7 bases outside the gene matches. The CDR3 totals 15 residues. The DNA of the CDR3 is TGTGCCAGCAGCAAAAGACAGGGAGACACCGGGGAGCTGTTTTTT. Encoded protein: CASSKRQGDTGELFF.

The rearrangement links TRBV28 to TRBJ1-2; D possibly corresponds to TRBD1 (6 bases). Germline loops: CDR1 MDHEN, CDR2 SYDVKM. Between the trimmed V and J ends, which lost 4 bases and 3 bases, there was a span of 24 bases. CDR3 length: 18 amino acids. The CDR3 sequence is CASSYPKTSGTPYYGYTF. The CDR3 DNA follows: TGTGCCAGCAGTTACCCTAAAACCAGCGGGACACCTTACTATGGCTACACCTTC.